The 25 T cell receptor beta chains listed next were all sequenced from one sample in a study of blood T cell repertoires in COVID-19. Here immunoSEQ multiplex PCR was the method, and the copy in TCRdb shows in-frame clones only, minus some. This table has 20,000 or so clones, 82% appearing once. The sample taken for sequencing was peripheral blood. The origin of the receptors is a human donor in a cohort sampled during active COVID-19.

The V call is TRBV7-2, the J call TRBJ2-7, with 7 nucleotides matching TRBD2. V was clipped by 5 bases and J by 3 bases; unmatched bases: 16. The length of the CDR3 is 17 residues. Germline CDR1 reads SGHTA; CDR2 reads FQGNSA. In DNA form, the CDR3 reads TGTGCCAGCAGCCTACCCGGGGTGGGAGCGGGACTCTACGAGCAGTACTTC. Its protein product is CASSLPGVGAGLYEQYF.

V is TRBV7-2 and J is TRBJ2-3, with TRBD1 matching 7 bases. Per germline, CDR1 SGHTA and CDR2 FQGNSA. This CDR3 is 15 amino acids long. Germline trimming cut 4 bases from V and 2 bases from J; bases unmatched to any gene: 6. The CDR3 reads CASSSPGQTTDTQYF. CDR3 coding DNA: TGTGCCAGCAGCTCGCCGGGACAGACCACAGATACGCAGTATTTT.

The chain recombines TRBV9 with TRBJ2-1; weak D call: TRBD2 (5 bases). The germline V gene has CDR1 SGDLS and CDR2 YYNGEE. The CDR3 totals 15 residues. Trimming removed 0 bases at V and 0 bases at J, with 7 bases between. CDR3 in amino acids: CASSVATSSYNEQFF. CDR3 nucleotides: TGTGCCAGCAGCGTAGCTACTAGCTCCTACAATGAGCAGTTCTTC. Full variable domain (outside the CDR3, taken from reference TRBV9 and TRBJ2-1): DSGVTQTPKHLITATGQRVTLRCSPRSGDLSVYWYQQSLDQGLQFLIQYYNGEERAKGNILERFSAQQFPDLHSELNLSSLELGDSALYFCASSVATSSYNEQFFGPGTRLTVL.

In this sample, this clone turned up a few times. The chain couples TRBV28 to TRBJ2-7; TRBD2 is a possible D gene (6 bases). The germline V gene encodes CDR1 MDHEN and CDR2 SYDVKM. V gave up 3 bases and J gave up 5 bases, with 11 bases separating them. This CDR3 comprises 13 residues. The CDR3 sequence is CASSFLSGDEQYF. CDR3 nucleotides: TGTGCCAGCAGTTTTCTGTCGGGAGACGAGCAGTACTTC.

This clone was seen just once. This chain uses TRBV5-1 with TRBJ2-1; 10 bases match TRBD2. The CDR3 covers 15 residues. Germline-derived CDR1 and CDR2 are SGHRS and YFSETQ. With V trimmed by 4 bases and J by 7 bases, 8 bases remained unmatched. The DNA of the CDR3 is TGCGCCAGCAGCCCCGGAGAAGCGGGAGGGAATGAGCAGTTCTTC. It translates to CASSPGEAGGNEQFF.

The V and J genes are TRBV15 and TRBJ2-3; TRBD2 agrees at 8 bases. The germline V gene has CDR1 LNHNV and CDR2 YYDKDF (reference sequence). This CDR3 region has 19 residues. J was trimmed by 4 bases and V by 7 bases; bases with no gene match: 22. CDR3 in amino acids: CATTATILAAGGRADTQYF. The CDR3 coding sequence is TGTGCCACCACCGCCACCATACTAGCGGCGGGAGGACGGGCAGATACGCAGTATTTT.

This clone came up once. V gene TRBV6-4 combines with J gene TRBJ2-1; 9 positions match TRBD1. The V gene end was trimmed by 2 bases and the J gene end by 4 bases; junction bases not matched to a gene: 0. CDR1 is MRHNA and CDR2 is SNTAGT in the germline V gene. The CDR3 totals 14 residues. For the CDR3, the DNA is TGTGCCAGCAGTGACGGACAGGGGTACAATGAGCAGTTCTTC. Encoded protein: CASSDGQGYNEQFF.

The rearrangement links TRBV7-9 to TRBJ2-3; D is unresolved. Looked up from germline, CDR1 is SEHNR and CDR2 is FQNEAQ (reference sequence). The V end was cut by 1 base, the J end by 3 bases, with 11 bases between. CDR3 length: 15 residues. The CDR3 is CASSLVGETTDTQYF. The CDR3 coding sequence is TGTGCCAGCAGCTTAGTAGGAGAGACGACAGATACGCAGTATTTT.

The gene calls are TRBV15 and TRBJ2-7; D gene ambiguous. Trimming shortened V by 5 bases and J by 3 bases, and 11 bases separated the two germline ends. CDR3 length: 13 residues. Germline V CDR1 and CDR2: LNHNV, YYDKDF (reference sequence). CDR3 DNA: TGTGCCACCAGCCTTACACAGAGCTACGAGCAGTACTTC. It specifies CATSLTQSYEQYF.

This chain joins TRBV29-1 and TRBJ1-2, with 10 positions matching TRBD1. In germline, CDR1 is SQVTM, CDR2 ANQGSEA. Trimming removed 6 bases from V and 8 bases from J; junction bases left unmatched: 9. The CDR3 extends over 13 amino acids. CDR3 sequence reads: CSVSGTGVIGYTF. In DNA, the CDR3 is TGCAGCGTATCCGGGACAGGGGTTATAGGCTACACCTTC.

The chain carries TRBV2 and TRBJ1-2; no firm D call. Germline-derived CDR1 and CDR2 are SNHLY and FYNNEI. CDR3 length: 14 amino acids. V lost 2 bases and J 8 bases, leaving 15 bases between the germline ends. CDR3 coding DNA: TGTGCCAGCAGTGAACTGGTCTCACAGCGGGGCTACACCTTC. It specifies CASSELVSQRGYTF. The full variable domain, rest sourced from reference TRBV2 and TRBJ1-2, is EPEVTQTPSHQVTQMGQEVILRCVPISNHLYFYWYRQILGQKVEFLVSFYNNEISEKSEIFDDQFSVERPDGSNFTLKIRSTKLEDSAMYFCASSELVSQRGYTFGSGTRLTVV.

The chain joins TRBV6-1 to TRBJ2-3; D is unclear. Germline V gene sequence: CDR1 MNHNS, CDR2 SASEGT. This CDR3 is built from 15 residues. V lost 2 bases and J 2 bases, leaving 11 bases between the germline ends. CDR3 amino acids: CASSESVAPTDTQYF. CDR3 sequence (DNA): TGTGCCAGCAGTGAATCCGTAGCCCCCACAGATACGCAGTATTTT.

This clone has a handful of counts. The chain recombines TRBV7-2 with TRBJ1-1, with D maybe TRBD1 (5 bases). Germline CDR1 reads SGHTA; CDR2 reads FQGNSA. The CDR3 sequence is 14 residues long. V lost 6 bases, J lost 0 bases, and 11 bases lay in between. The DNA of the CDR3 is TGTGCCAGCAGGCCCCGACAGATGAACACTGAAGCTTTCTTT. Translating it yields CASRPRQMNTEAFF.

The chain combines TRBV5-1 with TRBJ1-4, with TRBD1 identical over 9 bases. Unmatched junction bases numbered 8, after V lost 5 bases and J lost 0 bases. Germline lookup yields CDR1 SGHRS and CDR2 YFSETQ. The CDR3 totals 17 residues. The DNA of the CDR3 is TGCGCCAGCAGTCGTTGGGGGGACAGGGCAACTAATGAAAAACTGTTTTTT. Translated: CASSRWGDRATNEKLFF.

This clone is categorized as medium-sized. This chain uses TRBV6-4 with TRBJ2-3, with 7 positions matching TRBD2. Germline CDR1 is MRHNA and CDR2 is SNTAGT. This CDR3 contains 15 residues. V shed 4 bases, J shed 3 bases, and the junction held 7 bases outside the gene matches. The CDR3 bases are TGTGCCAGCAGTGTGGAGGGAGGGACTACAGATACGCAGTATTTT. Encoded protein: CASSVEGGTTDTQYF.

The chain links TRBV30 to TRBJ2-1; D is possibly TRBD2 (6 bases). The CDR3 contains 13 residues. CDR1 and CDR2 (germline): GTSNPN, SVGIG (reference sequence). The germline V and J ends were trimmed by 4 bases and 5 bases, with 12 bases remaining between them. Here the CDR3 DNA reads TGTGCCTGGATGGGCGGGATGAACAATGAGCAGTTCTTC. As protein: CAWMGGMNNEQFF.

The chain carries TRBV2 and TRBJ1-2; no clear D. The germline CDR1 and CDR2 sequences are SNHLY and FYNNEI. V shed 0 bases and J shed 5 bases, with 4 bases lying between them. This CDR3 comprises 12 residues. The CDR3 reads CASSEALYGYTF. The DNA for the CDR3 is TGTGCCAGCAGTGAAGCCCTATATGGCTACACCTTC.

The rearrangement joins TRBV18 to TRBJ2-7; 13 bases align to TRBD2. J was trimmed by 0 bases and V by 3 bases; bases with no gene match: 2. Germline V gene data show CDR1 as KGHSH and CDR2 as LQKENI. This CDR3 has 16 residues. The CDR3 bases are TGTGCCAGCTCACCGCGGACTAGCGGGAGCTCCTACGAGCAGTACTTC. This encodes CASSPRTSGSSYEQYF.

The chain carries TRBV5-5 and TRBJ1-4; maybe TRBD1 (6 bases). V was cut by 3 bases and J by 4 bases, with 10 bases left in between. The germline CDR1 and CDR2 sequences are SGHKS and YYEKEE (reference sequence). The CDR3 loop spans 14 amino acids. The CDR3 loop reads CASSSRTDNEKLFF. CDR3 bases: TGTGCCAGCAGCTCTCGGACAGATAATGAAAAACTGTTTTTT.

The chain links TRBV7-9 to TRBJ1-2; D possibly corresponds to TRBD1 (5 bases). Germline loops: CDR1 SEHNR, CDR2 FQNEAQ (reference sequence). This CDR3 has 14 residues. Trimming removed 4 bases from V and 6 bases from J, with 15 bases in between. The DNA for the CDR3 is TGTGCCAGCAGCTCCTCGGGGGGGGTAGATGGCTACACCTTC. Translated: CASSSSGGVDGYTF.

This chain joins TRBV20-1 and TRBJ2-3; D is possibly TRBD1 (6 bases). The V gene lost 3 bases and the J gene lost 0 bases, with 10 bases spanning the gap. CDR3 length: 14 amino acids. CDR1 DFQATT and CDR2 SNEGSKA come from the germline V gene (reference sequence). CDR3 amino acids: CSASLGASTDTQYF. CDR3 nucleotides: TGCAGTGCTAGTTTGGGGGCCAGCACAGATACGCAGTATTTT.

The chain couples TRBV28 to TRBJ2-7, with 9 bases identical to TRBD1. V gave up 8 bases and J gave up 6 bases; unmatched junction bases: 5. The CDR3 runs to 12 residues. From germline, CDR1 is MDHEN and CDR2 SYDVKM. CDR3: CASPDRGGEQYF. The CDR3 DNA reads TGTGCCAGCCCGGACAGGGGTGGCGAGCAGTACTTC.

This chain uses TRBV5-4 with TRBJ2-7, with TRBD1 identical over 8 bases. Losses at the gene ends were 4 bases for V and 5 bases for J; bases not matched to a gene: 8. This CDR3 is 14 amino acids long. Germline CDR1 and CDR2: SGHNT and YYREEE (reference sequence). The CDR3 nucleotides read TGTGCCAGCAGCGGTCCGGGACAGGACAACGAGCAGTACTTC. This encodes CASSGPGQDNEQYF.

The count of this clone is one. This CDR3 reads CASSSTGKGLYEQYF. The CDR3 DNA sequence: TGTGCCAGCAGTTCCACCGGGAAAGGCCTCTACGAGCAGTACTTC. V gene TRBV7-2 combines with J gene TRBJ2-7, with D possibly being TRBD2 (5 bases). This CDR3 has 15 amino acids. Germline CDR1 reads SGHTA; CDR2 reads FQGNSA. V shed 6 bases and J shed 3 bases, with 18 bases lying between them.

The rearrangement uses TRBV18 and TRBJ2-1; 7 bases agree with TRBD2. Germline V gene lookup returns CDR1 KGHSH and CDR2 LQKENI. Trimming took 6 bases from V and 6 from J; bases not matched to a gene: 8. The CDR3 sequence is 14 residues long. CDR3 amino acids: CASSGGWPINEQFF. DNA of the CDR3: TGTGCCAGCTCGGGAGGGTGGCCGATCAATGAGCAGTTCTTC.